This T cell receptor beta chain was identified in a study of cytomegalovirus exposure and HLA in healthy donors. At the level of the study: Among around 200 million T cells, an earlier analysis found 90 million to 130 million unique TCR beta sequences.

The V gene lost 8 bases and the J gene lost 5 bases, with 15 bases spanning the gap. Germline CDR1 and CDR2: LGHNT and FRNRAP. There are 13 residues in the CDR3. Researchers ran the PCR with 60 Vbeta and 13 Jbeta primers. Some clones are missing from TCRdb's copy, which holds only in-frame ones; the method was immunoSEQ multiplex PCR. This table holds tens of thousands of clones, around 80% found once. General study findings and limits: HLA-A and HLA-B allele assignments for most subjects were reportedly predicted accurately using TCR beta sequences. Among TCR sequences, most were rare, though some public TCRs appeared in many donors. Common viral pathogens seemed to be connected with several of the most significant clusters, according to a later analysis.

Regarding this clone: Its antigen is unknown.

The source of this sequence is a woman aged 40 to 49 in good health and CMV-seropositive. The chain recombines TRBV12-5 with TRBJ1-1; D may be TRBD1 (5 bases). Sequenced sample: PBMCs. CDR3 sequence: CASSLIAGTEAFF. In nucleotides, the CDR3 is TGTGCTAGTTCCCTTATCGCAGGGACTGAAGCTTTCTTT.